The 24 T cell receptor beta chains in this list originate from one sample, sequenced in a study of glioma-infiltrating T cells. TCR alpha and beta CDR3 regions were amplified from RNA using iRepertoire nested multiplex PCR. Via MiXCR, TCRdb re-called the multiplex PCR reads, giving one row per CDR3 protein. This sample has roughly 200,000 distinct CDR3 sequences, with approximately 30% found just once. Source material: glioma tissue, nonneoplastic brain tissue, or PBMCs (not recorded which). These receptor sequences come from a human donor with low-grade glioma or glioblastoma, undergoing nonglioma brain surgery, or in good health (not recorded which).

This clonotype was counted many times. V is TRBV19 and J is TRBJ2-7; D possibly matches TRBD1 or TRBD2 (5 bases each). The CDR3 runs 16 residues. V lost 4 bases to trimming and J lost 0 bases, with 16 bases between them. The germline gives CDR1 LNHDA, CDR2 SQIVND (reference sequence). The CDR3 sequence: CASSTTTGTDSYEQYF. CDR3 nucleotide sequence: TGTGCCAGTAGTACTACCACCGGGACGGACTCCTACGAGCAGTACTTC.

A note on this clonotype: With a much larger clone just one base away, this may be a read error. The chain carries TRBV18 and TRBJ1-5, with 7 nucleotides matching TRBD1. CDR1 and CDR2 from the germline V gene are KGHSH and LQKENI. V lost 2 bases to trimming and J lost 3 bases; unmatched junction nucleotides: 7. The length of the CDR3 is 16 residues. The CDR3 DNA reads as TGTGCCAGCTCACCATCCCCGACAGGGATCAATCAGCCCCAGCATTTT. Its protein product is CASSPSPTGINQPQHF.

There are many counts of this clonotype. The chain has TRBV18 and TRBJ1-5; D not resolved. The CDR3 is made up of 14 amino acids. Germline values: CDR1 KGHSH, CDR2 LQKENI. The germline V and J ends were trimmed by 1 base and 2 bases, with 6 bases remaining between them. Written as DNA, the CDR3 is TGTGCCAGCTCACCACTACGGGGCAATCAGCCCCAGCATTTT. Translation gives CASSPLRGNQPQHF.

The chain recombines TRBV28 with TRBJ2-7, with TRBD2 matching over 11 bases. CDR3 length: 16 residues. The J segment lost 3 bases and the V segment lost 6 bases, leaving 10 bases of the junction unmatched. From germline, CDR1 is MDHEN and CDR2 SYDVKM. DNA for the CDR3: TGTGCCAGCAGACGTATTTTAGCGGGAGGGGACTACGAGCAGTACTTC. Translated: CASRRILAGGDYEQYF. The variable domain in full, with the rest retrieved from reference TRBV28 and TRBJ2-7, is DVKVTQSSRYLVKRTGEKVFLECVQDMDHENMFWYRQDPGLGLRLIYFSYDVKMKEKGDIPEGYSVSREKKERFSLILESASTNQTSMYLCASRRILAGGDYEQYFGPGTRLTVT.

This clonotype was observed at least ten times. This chain links TRBV2 with TRBJ1-1, with TRBD1 identical over 7 bases. This CDR3 is built from 14 residues. V lost 10 bases to trimming and J lost 5 bases; unmatched junction nucleotides: 13. The germline V gene encodes CDR1 SNHLY and CDR2 FYNNEI. The CDR3 here is CATQGGAKGTEAFF. The DNA for the CDR3 is TGTGCCACTCAGGGGGGGGCTAAGGGTACTGAAGCTTTCTTT.

In regard to this clonotype: At one end the junction does not follow the germline gene, possibly because of a read error. This chain uses TRBV4-1 with TRBJ2-2, with a weak D call TRBD2 (5 bases). Germline values: CDR1 MGHRA, CDR2 YSYEKL. The CDR3 length is 15 residues. CDR3 sequence reads: CASSQGQRATGELFF. DNA for the CDR3: TGTGCCAGCAGCCAAGGGCAGAGGGCCACCGGGGAGCTGTTTTTT.

At least ten counts were recorded for this clonotype. V and J are TRBV6-6 and TRBJ2-3; no firm D call. The ends were cut back, 2 bases at V and 5 bases at J, with 5 bases in the middle. Germline CDR1 reads MNHNY; CDR2 reads SVGAGI (reference sequence). The CDR3 has 12 amino acids. The CDR3, as DNA: TGTGCCAGCAGTTACAGGGAAGATACGCAGTATTTT. Translated: CASSYREDTQYF.

As to this clonotype: A much bigger clone sits one base away, suggesting this may be a read error. V usage is TRBV7-3 and J usage is TRBJ2-5; D is perhaps TRBD2 (6 bases). Germline loops: CDR1 SGHTA, CDR2 FQGTGA. CDR3 length: 16 residues. In DNA, the CDR3 is TGTGCCAGCAGCCCTGTATTGCGGGGAGGATTGGAGACCAAGTACTTC. Protein: CASSPVLRGGLETKYF.

This clonotype came up many times. V and J are TRBV10-3 and TRBJ1-1; 10 positions match TRBD1. Trimming cost V 4 bases and J 4 bases; bases outside gene matches: 3. CDR1 ENHRY and CDR2 SYGVKD come from the germline V gene. CDR3 length: 14 residues. The chain's CDR3 is CAISGQGAPTEAFF. The CDR3 DNA reads as TGTGCCATCAGTGGACAGGGGGCGCCCACTGAAGCTTTCTTT.

This clonotype was detected many times. V usage is TRBV24-1 and J usage is TRBJ2-3; possible D gene TRBD1, 6 bases. From germline, CDR1 is KGHDR and CDR2 SFDVKD. V was pared by 4 bases and J by 4 bases, with 11 bases between. CDR3 size: 14 residues. The CDR3 spells CATSDHRDPDTQYF. The CDR3 region has the DNA TGTGCCACCAGTGACCACAGGGATCCAGATACGCAGTATTTT.

Details on this clonotype: A clone one base away is much larger, so this may be a read error. This chain joins TRBV18 and TRBJ2-1; 7 bases are a match to TRBD2. This CDR3 region has 12 residues. The ends lost 3 bases at V and 10 bases at J; junction bases unmatched: 3. Germline values: CDR1 KGHSH, CDR2 LQKENI. The CDR3 sequence is CASSPRDYEQFF. The DNA for the CDR3 is TGTGCCAGCTCACCTCGGGACTACGAGCAGTTCTTC.

This clonotype has just a few counts. This chain connects TRBV18 to TRBJ2-7; tentative D call: TRBD2 (5 bases). The CDR3 extends over 14 amino acids. V dropped 6 bases and J dropped 3 bases, with 15 bases sitting between them. Germline CDR1 KGHSH, CDR2 LQKENI. The CDR3 loop reads CASSPSNGLYEQYF. CDR3 sequence (DNA): TGTGCCAGCTCTCCGAGTAACGGACTCTACGAGCAGTACTTC.

Concerning this clonotype itself: This may stem from a read error, because a much larger clone lies one nucleotide away. V and J are TRBV19 and TRBJ1-5; no clear D gene. CDR1 and CDR2 (germline): LNHDA, SQIVND (reference sequence). V dropped 7 bases and J dropped 2 bases, with 6 bases sitting between them. The CDR3 is 12 residues long. The CDR3: CASIMGNQPQHF. Written as DNA, the CDR3 is TGTGCCAGTATTATGGGCAATCAGCCCCAGCATTTT.

Remarks on this clonotype: A much more abundant neighbour one base away suggests this may be a read error. The chain employs TRBV29-1 and TRBJ1-1, with a weak D call TRBD1 (5 bases). CDR3 length equals 15 residues. Per the germline V gene, CDR1 is SQVTM and CDR2 is ANQGSEA. CDR3 residues: CSGRTPGRGNTEALF. The CDR3 DNA reads as TGCAGCGGACGGACACCTGGCCGAGGGAACACTGAAGCTTTATTT.

This clonotype was seen at least ten times. In DNA, the CDR3 is TGTGCCAGCAGCCAAGATCTGGGCGGATACTACAATGAGCAGTTCTTC. Translating gives CASSQDLGGYYNEQFF. This sequence joins TRBV4-2 and TRBJ2-1, with D uncertain. The germline V gene encodes CDR1 LGHNA and CDR2 YNFKEQ. The CDR3 length is 16 residues. V lost 0 bases to trimming and J lost 3 bases, with 12 bases between them.

The table lists this clonotype with many counts. The J gene is TRBJ1-5, the V gene TRBV19; D is undetermined. There are 12 residues in the CDR3. CDR1 and CDR2 (germline): LNHDA, SQIVND (reference sequence). The germline V and J ends were trimmed by 3 bases and 2 bases, with 2 bases remaining between them. CDR3 region: CASSMGNQPQHF. The CDR3 DNA reads TGTGCCAGTAGTATGGGCAATCAGCCCCAGCATTTT. Complete variable domain (other parts from reference TRBV19 and TRBJ1-5): DGGITQSPKYLFRKEGQNVTLSCEQNLNHDAMYWYRQDPGQGLRLIYYSQIVNDFQKGDIAEGYSVSREKKESFPLTVTSAQKNPTAFYLCASSMGNQPQHFGDGTRLSIL.

This clonotype was recorded at least ten times. Germline is not matched at one junction end, which may reflect a read error. The V and J genes are TRBV27 and TRBJ1-2, with a tentative D call TRBD1 (6 bases). CDR3 length: 13 residues. Germline V gene sequence: CDR1 MNHEY, CDR2 SMNVEV (reference sequence). The CDR3 protein is CASSSTSVGGCTF. CDR3 in DNA: TGTGCCAGCAGTTCTACTTCCGTGGGGGGCTGCACCTTC.

This clonotype was seen many times. This chain uses TRBV28 with TRBJ2-3; 10 bases fit TRBD1. Germline V gives CDR1 MDHEN, CDR2 SYDVKM. V shed 5 bases and J 3 bases; nucleotides not matched to a gene: 8. CDR3 length: 16 residues. The CDR3 bases are TGTGCCAGCAGTGATACCGGGACAGGGGAAACAGATACGCAGTATTTT. Its protein product is CASSDTGTGETDTQYF.

This clonotype was observed a few times. The CDR3 DNA is TGTGCCAGCTCCGGCACCGGGGAGCTGTTTTTT. Residues: CASSGTGELFF. The chain couples TRBV7-6 to TRBJ2-2; D gene unclear. Germline CDR1 is SGHVS and CDR2 is FNYEAQ. V was trimmed by 8 bases and J by 4 bases, leaving 5 bases between them. This CDR3 region has 11 residues.

This clonotype was seen at least ten times. V usage is TRBV28 and J usage is TRBJ1-1, with a possible D match to TRBD1 (5 bases). This CDR3 is built from 17 residues. Germline V gene lookup returns CDR1 MDHEN and CDR2 SYDVKM. The V end lost 4 bases, the J end lost 4 bases, and 22 bases lay between the germline ends. CDR3 region: CASSSTGNPRGTTEAFF. In DNA form, the CDR3 reads TGTGCCAGCAGTTCAACCGGGAACCCCAGAGGGACCACTGAAGCTTTCTTT.

This clonotype has a count of ten or more. The rearrangement links TRBV25-1 to TRBJ1-6; 11 nucleotides agree with TRBD1. The CDR3 totals 14 residues. CDR1 and CDR2 (germline): MGHDK, SYGVNS. V was clipped by 6 bases and J by 7 bases; unmatched bases: 2. DNA of the CDR3: TGTGCCAGCAGGGGGACAGGGGGGAATTCACCCCTCCACTTT. Its translation: CASRGTGGNSPLHF.

This clonotype turned up a few times. The chain couples TRBV7-2 to TRBJ1-4, with 7 bases that match TRBD1. V was pared by 4 bases and J by 7 bases, with 18 bases of the junction left unmatched. Germline lookup yields CDR1 SGHTA and CDR2 FQGNSA. The CDR3 runs to 18 residues. As DNA, the CDR3 is TGTGCCAGCAGCTCTCTGTCCGGGACAGTGGTAAAAGGTGAAAAACTGTTTTTT. Protein sequence: CASSSLSGTVVKGEKLFF.

With respect to this clonotype: This may arise from a read error, as a much more abundant clone is one base away. The chain has TRBV29-1 and TRBJ2-1; D might be TRBD1 (6 bases). The germline CDR1 and CDR2 sequences are SQVTM and ANQGSEA. This CDR3 spans 12 amino acids. DNA of the CDR3: TGCAGCGTTGAGGGACACTTCAATGAGAAGTTCTTC. Its translation: CSVEGHFNEKFF.

Of note for this clonotype: The junction shows a germline mismatch at one end, possibly a read error. V is TRBV15 and J is TRBJ2-7, with TRBD2 matching over 9 bases. The CDR3 totals 17 residues. Germline V lookup: CDR1 LNHNV, CDR2 YYDKDF (reference sequence). DNA of the CDR3: TGTGCCACCAGAAGAGATGGGGAAGCGGGGGGCTCCTACGAGCAGTACTTC. Amino acids: CATRRDGEAGGSYEQYF. Drawing the rest from reference TRBV15 and TRBJ2-7, the complete variable domain is DAMVIQNPRYQVTQFGKPVTLSCSQTLNHNVMYWYQQKSSQAPKLLFHYYDKDFNNEADTPDNFQSRRPNTSFCFLDIRSPGLGDTAMYLCATRRDGEAGGSYEQYFGPGTRLTVT.